Following are 7 T cell receptor beta chains from one sample sequenced in a study of blood T cell repertoires in COVID-19. The table came from immunoSEQ multiplex PCR; TCRdb's copy has only in-frame clones and leaves some out. The data hold under 300,000 clones, with 75% to 90% observed a single time. Sequenced: peripheral blood. The receptor set was obtained from a woman in her sixties or seventies with active or convalescent COVID-19.

V gene TRBV30 combines with J gene TRBJ2-3, with 7 bases aligning to TRBD2. This CDR3 is built from 14 residues. J was trimmed by 4 bases and V by 5 bases; bases with no gene match: 9. CDR1 is GTSNPN, CDR2 SVGIG, per germline (reference sequence). For the CDR3, the DNA is TGTGCCTGGGCCCCCGGGGGAGGGGCAGATACGCAGTATTTT. This gives the protein CAWAPGGGADTQYF.

The CDR3 sequence is CASSLRGTSGGFQETQYF. The DNA of the CDR3 is TGTGCCAGCAGCTTACGGGGGACTAGCGGGGGCTTCCAAGAGACCCAGTACTTC. The chain employs TRBV11-3 and TRBJ2-5, with 14 bases aligning to TRBD2. The trim removed 2 bases at V and 1 base at J, leaving 6 bases unmatched. The CDR3 runs to 18 residues. Germline V lookup: CDR1 SGHNT, CDR2 YENEEA. Based on the CDR3 plus reference TRBV11-3 and TRBJ2-5, the full variable domain is EAGVVQSPRYKIIEKKQPVAFWCNPISGHNTLYWYLQNLGQGPELLIRYENEEAVDDSQLPKDRFSAERLKGVDSTLKIQPAELGDSAVYLCASSLRGTSGGFQETQYFGPGTRLLVL.

This chain links TRBV19 with TRBJ1-2; unclear D gene. From germline, CDR1 is LNHDA and CDR2 SQIVND (reference sequence). The CDR3 is 12 amino acids. The V end was cut by 3 bases, the J end by 3 bases, with 5 bases between. The CDR3 DNA reads TGTGCCAGTAGTATTTCTTACTATGGCTACACCTTC. Amino acids: CASSISYYGYTF.

This rearrangement joins TRBV6-2 or TRBV6-3 to TRBJ1-2; D possibly corresponds to TRBD1 (6 bases). Per germline, CDR1 MNHEY and CDR2 SVGEGT. There are 17 residues in the CDR3. V lost 5 bases, J lost 8 bases, and 27 bases lay in between. CDR3 nucleotides: TGTGCCAGCAGTCAACCCGGGACAATGCTCGGACAAAAGGGCTACACCTTC. Translated: CASSQPGTMLGQKGYTF.

The V gene is TRBV19, the J gene TRBJ1-5; D possibly corresponds to TRBD1 (6 bases). CDR3 length: 15 residues. The V gene's germline CDR1 is LNHDA and CDR2 SQIVND (reference sequence). The V and J ends lost 9 bases and 0 bases respectively, with 15 bases between them. CDR3 residues: CASQLTGFSNQPQHF. CDR3 sequence (DNA): TGTGCCAGCCAACTAACAGGGTTTAGCAATCAGCCCCAGCATTTT.

To note about this clone: Other nucleotide sequences from this sample produce the same CDR3. The rearrangement links TRBV27 to TRBJ2-7; a possible D gene is TRBD1 (5 bases). V lost 3 bases, J lost 7 bases, and 13 bases lay in between. The CDR3 is 13 residues long. Per germline, CDR1 MNHEY and CDR2 SMNVEV (reference sequence). Here the CDR3 reads CASSLSGAREQYF. CDR3 DNA sequence: TGTGCCAGCAGTTTGAGTGGGGCCCGAGAGCAGTACTTC.

The chain joins TRBV27 to TRBJ1-1, with D maybe TRBD1 (5 bases). V lost 8 bases and J 3 bases, leaving 13 bases between the germline ends. The germline gives CDR1 MNHEY, CDR2 SMNVEV (reference sequence). This CDR3 region has 13 residues. CDR3: CASSIDRYTEAFF. The DNA of the CDR3 is TGTGCCAGCTCTATCGACAGATACACTGAAGCTTTCTTT.